This record covers a single T cell receptor (beta chain). Authors' data handling: Scientists estimated how many nucleated cells there were by amplifying reference gene primers. Libraries were prepared by immunoSEQ multiplex PCR; TCRdb keeps only in-frame clonotypes and omits some of them. D and trimming were read from the DNA, whereas the V and J calls and clone size are those reported in that table. The repertoire consists of about 140,000 clones, with around three quarters occurring once and the leading ten covering around 14%. V lost 5 bases to trimming and J lost 4 bases, with 14 bases between them. Germline CDR1 reads LNHDA; CDR2 reads SQIVND (reference sequence). The CDR3 length is 15 residues. This record comes from a study of blood T cell repertoires in COVID-19. The wider study: The cDNA or gDNA used as material had been derived from T cells, B-cell-depleted T cells, or PBMCs.

The chain recombines TRBV19 with TRBJ2-2; possible D gene TRBD2, 5 bases. The source is a man older than 75 with acute or convalescent COVID-19. Sequenced: peripheral blood. The CDR3 region has the DNA TGTGCCAGTAGTCTCCGGGCCGCGGGCACCGGGGAGCTGTTTTTT. Protein: CASSLRAAGTGELFF.